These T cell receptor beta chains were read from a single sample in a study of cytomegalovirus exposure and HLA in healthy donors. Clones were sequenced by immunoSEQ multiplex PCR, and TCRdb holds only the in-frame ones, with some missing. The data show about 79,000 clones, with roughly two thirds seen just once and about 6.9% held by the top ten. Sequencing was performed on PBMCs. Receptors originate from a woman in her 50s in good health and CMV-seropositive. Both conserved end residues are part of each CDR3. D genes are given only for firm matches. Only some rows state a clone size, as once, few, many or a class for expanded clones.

CASSQGTAGELFF TGCGCCAGCAGCCAAGGAACGGCCGGGGAGCTGTTTTTT TRBV4-1 . . TRBJ2-2
CASSVQRGARETQYF TGTGCCAGCAGCGTTCAGCGGGGGGCCCGGGAGACCCAGTACTTC TRBV6-5 once TRBD2 TRBJ2-5
CASTSAPGVDSPLHF TGTGCCAGCACCTCCGCCCCAGGGGTAGATTCACCCCTCCACTTT TRBV13 . . TRBJ1-6
CASSSRGVKLFF TGTGCCAGCAGTTCCCGGGGGGTTAAGCTGTTTTTT TRBV27 . TRBD2 TRBJ2-2
CASSTDVGSNQPQHF TGTGCCAGCAGCACAGACGTGGGCAGCAATCAGCCCCAGCATTTT TRBV9 . . TRBJ1-5
CASSFMGGSYNEQFF TGCGCCAGCAGCTTCATGGGGGGCTCCTACAATGAGCAGTTCTTC TRBV5-1 . . TRBJ2-1
CASSLGSGSPLHF TGTGCCAGCAGTTTAGGGTCGGGTTCACCCCTCCACTTT TRBV27 . . TRBJ1-6
CASSQEIVGGAVYEQYF TGCGCCAGCAGCCAAGAAATAGTTGGGGGGGCTGTCTACGAGCAGTACTTC TRBV4-1 few . TRBJ2-7
CASSFTGTNYGYTF TGTGCCAGCAGCTTCACCGGGACAAACTATGGCTACACCTTC TRBV7-2 . . TRBJ1-2
CASSLGDGGGGAEQFF TGCGCCAGCAGCTTGGGAGATGGGGGCGGTGGCGCTGAGCAGTTCTTC TRBV5-1 few . TRBJ2-1
CASRLTGTNEQFF TGTGCCAGCAGATTGACAGGCACAAATGAGCAGTTCTTC TRBV5-4 . . TRBJ2-1
CASSSPGGLYEQYF TGTGCCAGCAGCTCCCCGGGGGGACTCTACGAGCAGTACTTC TRBV11-2 . TRBD2 TRBJ2-7
CASSAVQNSPLHF TGTGCCAGCAGCGCCGTACAGAATTCACCCCTCCACTTT TRBV9 . . TRBJ1-6
CASSFSASSYNEQFF TGTGCCAGCAGCTTCTCTGCTAGCTCCTACAATGAGCAGTTCTTC TRBV7-3 once . TRBJ2-1
CASSASGTGRNSPLHF TGTGCCAGCAGCGCCTCCGGGACAGGGCGGAATTCACCCCTCCACTTT TRBV7-3 . TRBD1 TRBJ1-6
CASSFRSGLAYGYTF TGTGCCAGCAGTTTTCGATCGGGGTTGGCTTATGGCTACACCTTC TRBV28 . . TRBJ1-2
CASISSGNTIYF TGTGCCAGCATCTCCTCTGGAAACACCATATATTTT TRBV6-5 . . TRBJ1-3
CASSFDAGSDSGNTIYF TGCGCCAGCAGCTTCGATGCGGGCAGCGATTCTGGAAACACCATATATTTT TRBV5-1 . . TRBJ1-3
CASSLSLASQAGNTIYF TGTGCCAGCAGCTTGTCTCTGGCCAGCCAGGCTGGAAACACCATATATTTT TRBV5-5 . . TRBJ1-3
CASKDTANYGYTF TGCGCCAGTAAGGACACCGCTAACTATGGCTACACCTTC TRBV5-1 . . TRBJ1-2
CACNRETYGYTF TGTGCCTGCAACAGGGAGACCTATGGCTACACCTTC TRBV30 few . TRBJ1-2
CASSPTGDREQYF TGCGCCAGCAGCCCGACAGGGGATCGCGAGCAGTACTTC TRBV5-1 . TRBD1 TRBJ2-7
CASSSDRQGRLFF TGTGCCAGCAGTTCCGATCGACAGGGACGACTGTTTTTT TRBV28 few TRBD1 TRBJ1-4
CASSYRDEAFF TGTGCCAGCAGTTACCGGGATGAAGCTTTCTTT TRBV6-6 . . TRBJ1-1
CASFRSLQGAGGYTF TGTGCCAGCTTTAGATCCCTACAGGGGGCGGGAGGCTACACCTTC TRBV6-5 . TRBD1 TRBJ1-2
CASSYEDGYTF TGTGCCAGCAGTTACGAGGATGGCTACACCTTC TRBV6-6 . . TRBJ1-2
CASGLSNEKLFF TGTGCCAGCGGACTGAGTAATGAAAAACTGTTTTTT TRBV6-1 . . TRBJ1-4
CASSSGLAATDTQYF TGTGCCAGCAGCTCGGGACTAGCGGCGACAGATACGCAGTATTTT TRBV13 . TRBD2 TRBJ2-3
CASSFVPGQGQDYGYTF TGTGCCAGTAGTTTTGTCCCGGGACAGGGACAGGACTATGGCTACACCTTC TRBV19 . TRBD1 TRBJ1-2
CASSLVGHTQYF TGTGCCAGCAGCTTGGTGGGCCATACGCAGTATTTT TRBV11-2 . . TRBJ2-3
CASMMRGSAYNEQFF TGTGCCAGCATGATGCGGGGTAGTGCCTACAATGAGCAGTTCTTC TRBV7-8 once . TRBJ2-1
CASSLLLVAGGPDTQYF TGTGCCAGCAGTTTACTTTTAGTAGCGGGGGGTCCAGATACGCAGTATTTT TRBV27 few TRBD2 TRBJ2-3
CASSQDAGGNTGELFF TGCGCCAGCAGCCAAGATGCGGGGGGGAACACCGGGGAGCTGTTTTTT TRBV4-1 . TRBD2 TRBJ2-2
CASTETAGTSGVDEQFF TGCGCCAGCACAGAGACAGCCGGGACTAGCGGGGTGGATGAGCAGTTCTTC TRBV5-1 . TRBD2 TRBJ2-1
CASSLEGDSTGNEQFF TGCGCCAGCAGCTTGGAAGGGGACAGCACCGGGAATGAGCAGTTCTTC TRBV5-1 . TRBD1 TRBJ2-1
CASGAGPLSYEQYF TGTGCCAGCGGCGCAGGCCCCCTCAGCTACGAGCAGTACTTC TRBV11-2 few . TRBJ2-7
CASSSGGGRSGELFF TGTGCCAGCAGCTCGGGGGGGGGCCGATCCGGGGAGCTGTTTTTT TRBV7-3 . TRBD2 TRBJ2-2
CASRQGARRTGELFF TGTGCCAGCAGACAGGGGGCTAGAAGGACCGGGGAGCTGTTTTTT TRBV6-6 . TRBD1 TRBJ2-2
CASSVDWRGPLRNTGELFF TGTGCCAGCAGCGTAGACTGGCGGGGGCCCCTCCGGAACACCGGGGAGCTGTTTTTT TRBV9 . . TRBJ2-2
CASSVAELSTEAFF TGTGCCAGCAGCGTAGCTGAGCTTAGCACTGAAGCTTTCTTT TRBV9 few . TRBJ1-1
CASSEGTYGTDTQYF TGTGCCAGCAGTGAAGGGACATACGGCACAGATACGCAGTATTTT TRBV2 . . TRBJ2-3
CASSPTKLGGVETQYF TGTGCCAGCAGCCCCACCAAACTAGGGGGTGTTGAGACCCAGTACTTC TRBV4-2 . . TRBJ2-5
CASSQGTGYTGELFF TGTGCCAGCAGTCAAGGAACAGGGTATACCGGGGAGCTGTTTTTT TRBV13 . . TRBJ2-2
CASRPGLAGGRVFF TGTGCCAGCAGGCCGGGACTAGCGGGGGGCCGAGTTTTCTTC TRBV2 . TRBD2 TRBJ2-1